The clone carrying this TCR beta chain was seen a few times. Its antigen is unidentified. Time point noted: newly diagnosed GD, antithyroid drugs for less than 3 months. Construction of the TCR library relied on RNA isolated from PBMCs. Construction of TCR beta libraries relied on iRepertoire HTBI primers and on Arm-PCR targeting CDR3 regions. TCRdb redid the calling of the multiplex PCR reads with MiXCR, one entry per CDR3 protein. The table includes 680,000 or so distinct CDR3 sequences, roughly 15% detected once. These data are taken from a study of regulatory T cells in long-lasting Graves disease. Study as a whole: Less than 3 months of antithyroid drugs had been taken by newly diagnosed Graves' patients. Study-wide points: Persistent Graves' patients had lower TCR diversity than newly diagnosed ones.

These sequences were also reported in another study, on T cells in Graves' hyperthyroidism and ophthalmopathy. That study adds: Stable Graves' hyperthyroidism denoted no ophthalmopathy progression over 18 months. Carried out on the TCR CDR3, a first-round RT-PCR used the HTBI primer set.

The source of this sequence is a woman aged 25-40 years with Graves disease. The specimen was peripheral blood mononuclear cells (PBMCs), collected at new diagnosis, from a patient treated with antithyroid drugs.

CDR3 amino acids: CASSYGPGGKETQYF. CDR3 DNA: TGTGCCAGCAGCTACGGACCAGGGGGAAAAGAGACCCAGTACTTC. The chain joins TRBV5-6 to TRBJ2-5, with 7 positions matching TRBD1. The V gene end was trimmed by 3 bases and the J gene end by 3 bases; junction bases not matched to a gene: 8. Germline CDR1 reads SGHDT; CDR2 reads YYEEEE. The CDR3 is 15 residues long.